This T cell receptor (beta chain) was obtained from a study of blood T cells in healthy people across ages. The CDR3 is 14 amino acids. Germline V gives CDR1 MDHEN, CDR2 SYDVKM. Trimming removed 11 bases at V and 3 bases at J, with 17 bases between. A second PCR, run for roughly 6 to 11 cycles, used a sample-barcoded 5' primer plus a J-beta primer mix. TCRdb recomputed calls from the 5' RACE reads with MiXCR, one row per CDR3 protein. The table has about 930,000 distinct CDR3 sequences, roughly 29% seen once; the top ten hold roughly 10%. These sequences were also reported in another study, on T cells of mothers and their children. According to that study: Mothers and children who were related shared slightly more overlap than unrelated pairs, but not significantly more.

The source material was blood. The sequence was collected from a woman between 40 and 50 years old in good health. The chain recombines TRBV28 with TRBJ2-1; D is unresolved. The CDR3 spells CAARGFDLYNEQFF. The CDR3 DNA follows: TGTGCCGCGCGTGGGTTTGACCTCTACAATGAGCAGTTCTTC. The whole variable domain, remainder taken from reference TRBV28 and TRBJ2-1, is DVKVTQSSRYLVKRTGEKVFLECVQDMDHENMFWYRQDPGLGLRLIYFSYDVKMKEKGDIPEGYSVSREKKERFSLILESASTNQTSMYLCAARGFDLYNEQFFGPGTRLTVL.